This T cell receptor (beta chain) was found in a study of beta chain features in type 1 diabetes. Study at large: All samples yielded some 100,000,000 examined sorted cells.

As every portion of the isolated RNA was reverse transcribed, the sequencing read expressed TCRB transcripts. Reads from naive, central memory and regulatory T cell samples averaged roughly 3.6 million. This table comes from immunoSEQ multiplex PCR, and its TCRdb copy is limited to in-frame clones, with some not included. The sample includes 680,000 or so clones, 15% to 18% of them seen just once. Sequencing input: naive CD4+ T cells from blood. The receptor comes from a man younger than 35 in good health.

In DNA form, the CDR3 reads TGTGCCAGCAGCTTAGCGCCAGCCCTCTACGAGCAGTACTTC. Protein sequence: CASSLAPALYEQYF. The chain joins TRBV7-2 to TRBJ2-7; D remains ambiguous. This CDR3 contains 14 residues. Per the germline V gene, CDR1 is SGHTA and CDR2 is FQGNSA. V lost 0 bases and J 3 bases, leaving 9 bases between the germline ends.